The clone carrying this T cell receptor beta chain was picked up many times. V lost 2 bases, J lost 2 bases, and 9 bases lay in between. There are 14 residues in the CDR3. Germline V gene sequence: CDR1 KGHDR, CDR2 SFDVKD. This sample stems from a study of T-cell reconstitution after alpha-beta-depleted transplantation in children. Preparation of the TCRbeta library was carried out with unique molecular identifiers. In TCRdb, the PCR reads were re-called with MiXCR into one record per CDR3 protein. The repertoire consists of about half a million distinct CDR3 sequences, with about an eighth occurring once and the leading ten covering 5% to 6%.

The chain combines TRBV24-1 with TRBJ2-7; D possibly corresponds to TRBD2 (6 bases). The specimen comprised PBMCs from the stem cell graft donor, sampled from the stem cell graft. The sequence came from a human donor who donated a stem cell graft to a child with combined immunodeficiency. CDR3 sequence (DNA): TGTGCCACCAGTGATTCCGGGGGACCCTACGAGCAGTACTTC. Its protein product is CATSDSGGPYEQYF.